This note documents a single TCR beta chain sequence. The data derive from a study of regulatory T cells in long-lasting Graves disease. CDR1 and CDR2 from the germline V gene are DFQATT and SNEGSKA (reference sequence). The CDR3 runs to 13 residues. This sample's time point: newly diagnosed GD, antithyroid drugs for less than 3 months. Following extraction of RNA from PBMCs, that RNA was used to make the TCR library. With iRepertoire HTBI primers and Arm-PCR of CDR3 regions, TCR beta libraries were built. TCRdb redid the calling of the multiplex PCR reads with MiXCR, one entry per CDR3 protein. The sample has some 370,000 distinct CDR3 sequences; approximately 12% are singletons. The same data also went into a second study, on T cells in Graves' hyperthyroidism and ophthalmopathy.

Sequenced material: peripheral blood mononuclear cells (PBMCs), taken at new diagnosis, from a patient treated with antithyroid drugs. J is TRBJ2-3 and V is TRBV20-1; a possible D gene is TRBD1 (5 bases). The TCR sequence derives from a woman between 18 and 29 years old with Graves disease. The CDR3 is CSIIWTTTDTQYF. The CDR3 DNA follows: TGCAGCATAATCTGGACAACCACAGATACGCAGTATTTT.